This TCR beta chain was recorded in a study of blood T cell repertoires in COVID-19. Overall study context: Samples representing acute and convalescent COVID-19 were sourced from the United States, Italy and Spain. In each case, the material was cDNA or gDNA derived from T cells, B-cell-depleted T cells, or PBMCs.

Germline assignment: CDR1 SGHRS and CDR2 YFSETQ. This CDR3 is 13 amino acids long. Losses at the gene ends were 0 bases for V and 6 bases for J; bases not matched to a gene: 1. Under the authors' procedure: It was from reference gene primer amplification that nucleated cell counts were estimated. Here immunoSEQ multiplex PCR was the method, and the copy in TCRdb shows in-frame clones only, minus some. From that table come the V and J calls and clone size; the DNA was used to work out D and trimming. The repertoire includes about 250,000 clones, about 89% of them detected once, and 0.94% sits in the top ten.

Sequenced input: peripheral blood. The J gene is TRBJ1-1, the V gene TRBV5-1; 8 bases fit TRBD1. The sequence was obtained from a woman aged 40 to 50 who had recovered from COVID-19. The CDR3 DNA reads TGCGCCAGCAGCTTGGGACAGGGGCCTGAAGCTTTCTTT. This translates into CASSLGQGPEAFF.